The source of this T cell receptor (beta chain) is a study of kidney transplant recipient with SARS-CoV-2 infection. TCRdb passed the reads through MiXCR, listing each CDR3 protein once. The sample has fewer than 250,000 distinct CDR3 sequences; roughly 26% are singletons. The sample holds many counts of this clonotype. From germline, CDR1 is KGHSH and CDR2 LQKENI. The CDR3 spans 17 residues. The trim removed 1 base at V and 0 bases at J, leaving 6 bases unmatched. The chain employs TRBV18 and TRBJ1-5, with 7 bases aligning to TRBD1. The sequence was collected from a male patient in his thirties who had COVID-19 and was a kidney transplant recipient. Some T cells could come from the graft donor. Source: a blood sample, taken at baseline and between days 110 and 120 from a kidney transplant recipient. CDR3: CASSPLVTGASNQPQHF. CDR3 coding DNA: TGTGCCAGCTCACCACTTGTTACAGGGGCTAGCAATCAGCCCCAGCATTTT.